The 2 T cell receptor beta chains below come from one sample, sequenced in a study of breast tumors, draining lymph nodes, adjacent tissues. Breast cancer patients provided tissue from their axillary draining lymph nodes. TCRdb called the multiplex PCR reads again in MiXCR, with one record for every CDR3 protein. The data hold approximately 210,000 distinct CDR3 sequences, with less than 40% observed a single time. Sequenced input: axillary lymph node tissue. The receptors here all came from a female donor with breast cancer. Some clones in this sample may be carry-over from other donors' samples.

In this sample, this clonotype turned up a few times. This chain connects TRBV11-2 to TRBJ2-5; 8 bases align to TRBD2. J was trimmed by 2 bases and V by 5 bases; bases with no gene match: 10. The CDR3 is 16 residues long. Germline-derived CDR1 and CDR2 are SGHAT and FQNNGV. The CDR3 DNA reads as TGTGCCAGCAGCGGGGGGACTAGATACGTTCAAGAGACCCAGTACTTC. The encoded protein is CASSGGTRYVQETQYF.

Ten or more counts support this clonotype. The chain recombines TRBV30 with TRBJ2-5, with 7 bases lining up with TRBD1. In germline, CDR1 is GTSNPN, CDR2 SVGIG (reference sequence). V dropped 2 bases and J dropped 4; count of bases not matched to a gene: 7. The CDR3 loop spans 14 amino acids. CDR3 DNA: TGTGCCTGGAGTACTACAGGGGTCACAGAGACCCAGTACTTC. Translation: CAWSTTGVTETQYF.